The sequence of this TCR beta chain was determined in a study of T cell clonotyping in hematopoietic cell transplantation. Sequenced by immunoSEQ multiplex PCR; TCRdb stores in-frame clones only, minus some. The repertoire includes roughly 50,000 clones, just over 85% of them detected once, and about 5.6% sits in the top ten. Time point here: recipient sample about 28 days before transplant, after cytoreduction. Points on this clone: Its antigen is as yet unknown.

The study, taken as a whole, reports: Few recipient clonotypes overlapped donors; over 95% were de novo at given depth.

After removal of 5 bases from V and 5 bases from J, the junction contained 5 bases not matched to a gene. The CDR3 is made up of 15 amino acids. Germline V gene data show CDR1 as SGHNT and CDR2 as YENEEA. Source: peripheral blood mononuclear cells, taken before stem cell transplant. The source of this sequence is a man between 60 and 70 years old with biphenotypic leukemia. Some clones in this sample may be carry-over from other donors' samples. The chain uses TRBV11-3 and TRBJ2-1; 11 nucleotides line up with TRBD2. CDR3: CASSPGLAENNEQFF. The CDR3 DNA sequence: TGTGCCAGCAGCCCGGGACTAGCGGAAAACAATGAGCAGTTCTTC.